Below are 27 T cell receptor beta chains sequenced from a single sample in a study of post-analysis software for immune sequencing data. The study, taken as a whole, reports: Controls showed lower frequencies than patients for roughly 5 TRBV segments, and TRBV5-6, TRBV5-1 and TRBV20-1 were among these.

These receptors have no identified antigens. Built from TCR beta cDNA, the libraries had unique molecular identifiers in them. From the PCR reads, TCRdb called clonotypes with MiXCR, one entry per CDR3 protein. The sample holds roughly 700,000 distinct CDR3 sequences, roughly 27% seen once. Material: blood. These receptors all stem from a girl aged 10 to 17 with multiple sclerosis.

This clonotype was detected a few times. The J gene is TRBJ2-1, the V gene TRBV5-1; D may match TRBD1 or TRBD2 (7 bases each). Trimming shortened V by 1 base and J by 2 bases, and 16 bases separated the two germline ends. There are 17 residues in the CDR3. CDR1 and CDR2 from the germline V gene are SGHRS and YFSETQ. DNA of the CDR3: TGCGCCAGCAGCTTGAGGGGGCGCGGGGGTGCCTACAATGAGCAGTTCTTC. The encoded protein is CASSLRGRGGAYNEQFF.

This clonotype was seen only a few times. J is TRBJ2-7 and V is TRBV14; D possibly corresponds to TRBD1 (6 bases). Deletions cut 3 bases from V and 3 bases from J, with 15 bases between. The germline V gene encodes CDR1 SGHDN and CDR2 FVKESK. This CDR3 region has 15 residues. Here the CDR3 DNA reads TGTGCCAGCAGCCAGGGGAGACAGGCGTACTACGAGCAGTACTTC. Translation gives CASSQGRQAYYEQYF. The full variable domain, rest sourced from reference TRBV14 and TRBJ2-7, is EAGVTQFPSHSVIEKGQTVTLRCDPISGHDNLYWYRRVMGKEIKFLLHFVKESKQDESGMPNNRFLAERTGGTYSTLKVQPAELEDSGVYFCASSQGRQAYYEQYFGPGTRLTVT.

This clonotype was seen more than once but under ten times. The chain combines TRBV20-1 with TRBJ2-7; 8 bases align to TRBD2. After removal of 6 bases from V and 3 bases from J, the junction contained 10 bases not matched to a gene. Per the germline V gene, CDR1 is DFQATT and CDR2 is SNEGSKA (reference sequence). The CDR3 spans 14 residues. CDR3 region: CSAPSRGGNYEQYF. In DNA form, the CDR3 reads TGCAGTGCCCCCTCCCGGGGGGGAAACTACGAGCAGTACTTC.

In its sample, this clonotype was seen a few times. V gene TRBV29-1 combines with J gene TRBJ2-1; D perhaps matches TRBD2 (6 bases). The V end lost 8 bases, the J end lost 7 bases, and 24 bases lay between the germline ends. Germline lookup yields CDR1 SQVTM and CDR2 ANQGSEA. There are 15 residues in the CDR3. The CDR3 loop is CSFSPGLGAGNEQFF. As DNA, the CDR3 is TGCAGCTTTAGCCCAGGGCTAGGGGCGGGGAATGAGCAGTTCTTC.

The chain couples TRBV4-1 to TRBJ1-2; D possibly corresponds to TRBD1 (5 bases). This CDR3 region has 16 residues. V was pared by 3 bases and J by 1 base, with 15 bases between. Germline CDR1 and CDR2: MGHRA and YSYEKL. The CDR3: CASSHDPGTDNYGYTF. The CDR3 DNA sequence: TGCGCCAGCAGCCACGACCCTGGGACGGATAACTATGGCTACACCTTC.

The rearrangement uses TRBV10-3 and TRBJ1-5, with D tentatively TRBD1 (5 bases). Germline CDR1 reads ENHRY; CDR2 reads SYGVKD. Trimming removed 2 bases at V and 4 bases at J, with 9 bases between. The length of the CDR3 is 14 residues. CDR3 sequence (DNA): TGTGCCATCAGTGAGCTTGGGGGTAATCAGCCCCAGCATTTT. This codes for CAISELGGNQPQHF.

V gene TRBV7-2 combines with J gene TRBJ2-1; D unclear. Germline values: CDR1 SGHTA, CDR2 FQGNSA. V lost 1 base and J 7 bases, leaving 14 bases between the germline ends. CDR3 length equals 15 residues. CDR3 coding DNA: TGTGCCAGCAGCTTAGGGGCAGGAACCCGGAATGAGCAGTTCTTC. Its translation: CASSLGAGTRNEQFF.

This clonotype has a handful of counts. As DNA, the CDR3 is TGTGCCAGCAGCTTATCTCTAGCGGGATTCAATGAGCAGTTCTTC. The encoded protein is CASSLSLAGFNEQFF. The J gene is TRBJ2-1, the V gene TRBV7-2; TRBD2 agrees at 9 bases. Per the germline V gene, CDR1 is SGHTA and CDR2 is FQGNSA. V gave up 2 bases and J gave up 6 bases; unmatched junction bases: 5. This CDR3 is 15 amino acids long.

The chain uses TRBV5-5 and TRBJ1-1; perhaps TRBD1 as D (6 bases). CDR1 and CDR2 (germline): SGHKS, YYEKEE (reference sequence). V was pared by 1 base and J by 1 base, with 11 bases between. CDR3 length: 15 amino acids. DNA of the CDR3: TGTGCCAGCAGCTTGCGGCAGGGGAAGAACACTGAAGCTTTCTTT. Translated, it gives CASSLRQGKNTEAFF.

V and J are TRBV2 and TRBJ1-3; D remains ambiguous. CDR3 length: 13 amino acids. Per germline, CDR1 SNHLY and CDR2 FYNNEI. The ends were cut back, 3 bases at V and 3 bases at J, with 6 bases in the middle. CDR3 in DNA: TGTGCCAGCAGTGAGCTCTTTGGAAACACCATATATTTT. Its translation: CASSELFGNTIYF.

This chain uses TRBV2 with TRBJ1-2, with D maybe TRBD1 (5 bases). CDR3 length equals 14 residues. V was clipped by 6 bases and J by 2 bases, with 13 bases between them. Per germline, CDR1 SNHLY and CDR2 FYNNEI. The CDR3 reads CASSGRQSNYGYTF. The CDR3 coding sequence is TGTGCCAGCAGCGGGAGACAGTCGAACTATGGCTACACCTTC.

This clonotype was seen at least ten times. The CDR3 coding sequence is TGCAGTGCTAGGAGGACTAGCGGGAGGCGCTATGAGCAGTTCTTC. Amino acid sequence: CSARRTSGRRYEQFF. The chain carries TRBV20-1 and TRBJ2-1, with TRBD2 matching 14 bases. The CDR3 loop spans 15 amino acids. The germline V gene has CDR1 DFQATT and CDR2 SNEGSKA (reference sequence). The V and J ends lost 3 bases and 8 bases, in that order; junction bases with no gene match: 6.

The CDR3 DNA follows: TGTGCCAGCAGCTTATCGCGACTAGCGGGAGTCGATACGCAGTATTTT. This encodes CASSLSRLAGVDTQYF. V usage is TRBV7-9 and J usage is TRBJ2-3; TRBD2 matches 12 bases. V trimming: 2 bases; J trimming: 6 bases; junction bases outside the gene matches: 6. CDR3 length equals 16 residues. Germline V gene sequence: CDR1 SEHNR, CDR2 FQNEAQ (reference sequence).

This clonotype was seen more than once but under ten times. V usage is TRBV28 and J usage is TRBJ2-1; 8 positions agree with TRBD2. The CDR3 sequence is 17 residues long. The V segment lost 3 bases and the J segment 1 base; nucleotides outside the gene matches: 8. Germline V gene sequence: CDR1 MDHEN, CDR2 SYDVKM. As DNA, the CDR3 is TGTGCCAGCAGTTTCGGGGGGGAGGGAGCGTCCTACAATGAGCAGTTCTTC. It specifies CASSFGGEGASYNEQFF.

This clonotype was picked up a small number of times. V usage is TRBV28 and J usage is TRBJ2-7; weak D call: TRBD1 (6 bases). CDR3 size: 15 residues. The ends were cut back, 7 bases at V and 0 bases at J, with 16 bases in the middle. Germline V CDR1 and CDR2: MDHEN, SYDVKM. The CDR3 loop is CASTSGTYRSYEQYF. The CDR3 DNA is TGTGCCAGCACCTCGGGGACATACCGCTCCTACGAGCAGTACTTC.

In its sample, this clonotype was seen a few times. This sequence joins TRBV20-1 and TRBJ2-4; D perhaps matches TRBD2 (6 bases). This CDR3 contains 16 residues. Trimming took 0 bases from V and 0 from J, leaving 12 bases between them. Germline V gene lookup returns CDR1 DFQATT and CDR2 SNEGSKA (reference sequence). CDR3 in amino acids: CSARDLRGLAKNIQYF. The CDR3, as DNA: TGCAGTGCTAGAGATCTTCGGGGACTAGCCAAAAACATTCAGTACTTC.

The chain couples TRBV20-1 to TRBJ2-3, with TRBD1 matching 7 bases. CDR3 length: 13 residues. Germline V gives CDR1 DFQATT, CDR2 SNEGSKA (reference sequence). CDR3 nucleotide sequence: TGCAGCATGGGACAGACTAGCACAGATACGCAGTATTTT. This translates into CSMGQTSTDTQYF.

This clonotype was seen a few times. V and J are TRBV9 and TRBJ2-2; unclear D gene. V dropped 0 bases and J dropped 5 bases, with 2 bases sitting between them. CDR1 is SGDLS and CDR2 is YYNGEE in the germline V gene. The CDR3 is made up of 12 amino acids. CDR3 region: CASSVVTGELFF. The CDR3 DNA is TGTGCCAGCAGCGTAGTTACCGGGGAGCTGTTTTTT.

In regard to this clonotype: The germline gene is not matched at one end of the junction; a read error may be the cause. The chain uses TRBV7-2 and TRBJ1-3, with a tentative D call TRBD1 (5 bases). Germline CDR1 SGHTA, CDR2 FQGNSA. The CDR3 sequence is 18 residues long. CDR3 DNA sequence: TGTGCCAGCAGCTTAGTCGGTGTCGGGGGGTACTCTGGAAACACCATGTATTTT. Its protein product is CASSLVGVGGYSGNTMYF.

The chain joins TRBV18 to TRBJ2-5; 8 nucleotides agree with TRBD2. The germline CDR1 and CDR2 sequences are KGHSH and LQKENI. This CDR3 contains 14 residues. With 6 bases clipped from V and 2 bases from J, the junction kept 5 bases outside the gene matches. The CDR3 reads CASSQRGLQETQYF. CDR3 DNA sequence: TGTGCCAGCTCCCAGCGGGGGCTACAAGAGACCCAGTACTTC.

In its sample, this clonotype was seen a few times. The CDR3 loop is CASSLGGGQYEQYF. The CDR3 nucleotides read TGCGCCAGCAGCCTCGGGGGGGGCCAGTACGAGCAGTACTTC. The V call is TRBV5-1, the J call TRBJ2-7; 8 bases align to TRBD2. This CDR3 spans 14 amino acids. Germline V gene data show CDR1 as SGHRS and CDR2 as YFSETQ. V shed 4 bases and J 4 bases; nucleotides not matched to a gene: 7.

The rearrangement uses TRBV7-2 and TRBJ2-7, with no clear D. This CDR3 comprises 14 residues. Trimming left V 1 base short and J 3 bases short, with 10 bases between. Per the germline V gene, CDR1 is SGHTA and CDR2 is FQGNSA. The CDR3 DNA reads TGTGCCAGCAGCTTAGGCACCGACCGCTACGAGCAGTACTTC. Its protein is CASSLGTDRYEQYF.

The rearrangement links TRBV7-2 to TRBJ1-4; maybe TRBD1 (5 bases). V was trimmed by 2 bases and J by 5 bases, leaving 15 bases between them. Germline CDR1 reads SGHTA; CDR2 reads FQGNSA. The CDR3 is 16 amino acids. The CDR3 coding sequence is TGTGCCAGCAGCTTAATACTGGGGCACCCCAATGAAAAACTGTTTTTT. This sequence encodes CASSLILGHPNEKLFF. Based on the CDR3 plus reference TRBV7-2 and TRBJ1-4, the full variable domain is GAGVSQSPSNKVTEKGKDVELRCDPISGHTALYWYRQSLGQGLEFLIYFQGNSAPDKSGLPSDRFSAERTGGSVSTLTIQRTQQEDSAVYLCASSLILGHPNEKLFFGSGTQLSVL.

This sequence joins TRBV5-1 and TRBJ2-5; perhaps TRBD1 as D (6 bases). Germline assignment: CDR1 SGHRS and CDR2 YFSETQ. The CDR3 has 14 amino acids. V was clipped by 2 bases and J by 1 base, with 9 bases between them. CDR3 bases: TGCGCCAGCAGCTTCAGACAGGTCCAAGAGACCCAGTACTTC. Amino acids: CASSFRQVQETQYF.

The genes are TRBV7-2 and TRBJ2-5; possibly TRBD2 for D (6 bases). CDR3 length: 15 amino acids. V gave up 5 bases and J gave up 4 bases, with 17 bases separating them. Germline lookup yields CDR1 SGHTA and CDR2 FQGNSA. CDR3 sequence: CASSLLGGDSETQYF. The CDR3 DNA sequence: TGTGCCAGCAGCCTGCTCGGCGGGGACTCAGAGACCCAGTACTTC.

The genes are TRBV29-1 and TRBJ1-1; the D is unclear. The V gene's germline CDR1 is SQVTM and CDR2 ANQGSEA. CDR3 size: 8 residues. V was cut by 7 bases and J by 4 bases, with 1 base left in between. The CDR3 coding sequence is TGCAGCGCCACTGAAGCTTTCTTT. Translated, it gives CSATEAFF.

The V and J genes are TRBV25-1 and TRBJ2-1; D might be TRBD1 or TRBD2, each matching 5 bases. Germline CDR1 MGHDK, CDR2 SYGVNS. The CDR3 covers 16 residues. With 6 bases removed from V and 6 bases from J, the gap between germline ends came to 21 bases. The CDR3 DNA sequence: TGTGCCAGCAGGGGACCTAGTCTCTATAACGTCAATGAGCAGTTCTTC. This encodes CASRGPSLYNVNEQFF.